The source of this T cell receptor (beta chain) is a study of blood T cell repertoires in COVID-19. Study summary: There were acute and convalescent COVID-19 samples, and they came from the United States, Italy and Spain. The analysed material was cDNA or gDNA that came from T cells, B-cell-depleted T cells, or PBMCs.

In the original workflow: Amplified reference gene primers provided the basis for estimating nucleated cell counts. The repertoire was sequenced with immunoSEQ multiplex PCR; TCRdb's copy has only in-frame clones and lacks some. V, J and clone size were drawn from that table, and D and trimming were deduced from the DNA. The table records 240,000 or so clones, over 75% of them present only once. In germline, CDR1 is SGHTA, CDR2 FQGNSA. This CDR3 comprises 17 residues. Between the trimmed V and J ends, which lost 0 bases and 0 bases, there was a span of 13 bases. This TCR was sampled from a man younger than 45 who had recovered from COVID-19. Sequenced input: peripheral blood. The chain couples TRBV7-2 to TRBJ2-3; D perhaps matches TRBD1 (6 bases). The CDR3 DNA sequence: TGTGCCAGCAGCTTAGCTAGGGGCAGGGGTAGCACAGATACGCAGTATTTT. Its protein is CASSLARGRGSTDTQYF. Complete variable domain (other parts from reference TRBV7-2 and TRBJ2-3): GAGVSQSPSNKVTEKGKDVELRCDPISGHTALYWYRQSLGQGLEFLIYFQGNSAPDKSGLPSDRFSAERTGGSVSTLTIQRTQQEDSAVYLCASSLARGRGSTDTQYFGPGTRLTVL.